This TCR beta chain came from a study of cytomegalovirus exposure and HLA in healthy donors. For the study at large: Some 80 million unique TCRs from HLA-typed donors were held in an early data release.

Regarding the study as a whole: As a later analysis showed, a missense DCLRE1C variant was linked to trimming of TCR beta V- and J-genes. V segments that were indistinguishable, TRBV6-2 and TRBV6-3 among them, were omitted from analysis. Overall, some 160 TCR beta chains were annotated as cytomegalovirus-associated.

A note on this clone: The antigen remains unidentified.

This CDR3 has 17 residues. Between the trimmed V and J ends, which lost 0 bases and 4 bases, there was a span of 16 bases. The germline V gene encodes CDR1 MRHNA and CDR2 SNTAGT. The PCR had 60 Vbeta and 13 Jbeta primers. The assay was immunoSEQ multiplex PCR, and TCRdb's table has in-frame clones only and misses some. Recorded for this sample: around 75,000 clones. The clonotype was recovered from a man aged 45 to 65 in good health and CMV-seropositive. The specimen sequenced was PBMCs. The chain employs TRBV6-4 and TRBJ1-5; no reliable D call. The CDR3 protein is CASSDSTFPALNQPQHF. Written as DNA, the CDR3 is TGTGCCAGCAGTGACTCGACTTTTCCAGCATTGAATCAGCCCCAGCATTTT.